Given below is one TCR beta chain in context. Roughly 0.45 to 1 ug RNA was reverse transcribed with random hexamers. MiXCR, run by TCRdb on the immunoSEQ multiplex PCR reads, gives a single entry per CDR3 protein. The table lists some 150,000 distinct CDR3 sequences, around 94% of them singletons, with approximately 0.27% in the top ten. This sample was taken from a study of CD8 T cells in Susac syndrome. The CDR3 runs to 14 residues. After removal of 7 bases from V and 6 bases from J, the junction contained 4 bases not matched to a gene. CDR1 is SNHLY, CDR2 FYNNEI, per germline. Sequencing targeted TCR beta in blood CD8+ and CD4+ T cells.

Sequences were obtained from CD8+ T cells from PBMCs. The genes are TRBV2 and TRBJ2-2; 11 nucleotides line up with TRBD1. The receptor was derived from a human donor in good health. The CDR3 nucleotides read TGTGCCAGCACCGGGACAGGGGGACCCGGGGAGCTGTTTTTT. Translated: CASTGTGGPGELFF.